Listed here is a single T cell receptor (beta chain). The study reverse transcribed the entire isolated RNA, so it sequenced expressed TCRB transcripts. The assay was immunoSEQ multiplex PCR, and TCRdb's table has in-frame clones only and misses some. The table includes roughly 450,000 clones, about 10% detected once. The CDR3 loop spans 14 amino acids. Trimming took off 6 bases at V and 2 bases at J, with 13 bases between the two ends. The germline V gene encodes CDR1 MDHEN and CDR2 SYDVKM. This entry is derived from a study of beta chain features in type 1 diabetes. The genes are TRBV28 and TRBJ1-2; perhaps TRBD1 as D (6 bases). The TCR originated in a woman younger than 35 in good health. Specimen: naive CD4+ T cells from blood. In nucleotides, the CDR3 is TGTGCCAGCAGGCCCCTTACAGGGAACTATGGCTACACCTTC. Translation: CASRPLTGNYGYTF.